These 28 T cell receptor beta chains share one sample of origin, sequenced in a study of OX40 agonist ivuxolimab in advanced cancers. The method was the immunoSEQ multiplex PCR assay. The table comes from immuneACCESS by way of TCRdb, which keeps in-frame sequences with V and J called. Part of the clones is missing from these tables; in studies checked, under half for an unresolved V gene and the rest for unknown reasons. The sample profile shows 75,000 to 95,000 clones; about 89% of them were found once. The biggest ten clones account for about 4% of the sample. The sample was CD4+ or CD8+ T cells sorted from blood, taken in a trial of the OX40 agonist ivuxolimab. Every receptor here comes from an adult with an advanced solid tumor such as melanoma, head and neck, liver or kidney cancer.

This chain uses TRBV2 with TRBJ2-7; D may correspond to TRBD1 or TRBD2 (5 bases each). Between the trimmed V and J ends, which lost 8 bases and 5 bases, there was a span of 16 bases. The CDR3 has 13 amino acids. The germline V gene encodes CDR1 SNHLY and CDR2 FYNNEI. Here the CDR3 reads CASERQGNHEQYV. The CDR3 coding sequence is TGTGCCAGCGAGCGGCAGGGTAACCACGAGCAGTACGTC.

This chain connects TRBV5-1 to TRBJ1-3, with D possibly TRBD1 on 5 matching bases. The germline gives CDR1 SGHRS, CDR2 YFSETQ. CDR3 length equals 14 residues. Trimming pared 2 bases from V and 3 bases from J, leaving 9 bases between. CDR3 sequence: CASSLGTVGNTIYF. DNA of the CDR3: TGCGCCAGCAGCTTAGGGACGGTTGGAAACACCATATATTTT.

This clone came up a few times. The J gene is TRBJ2-3, the V gene TRBV15; D remains unclear. CDR3 length: 17 amino acids. Deletions cut 0 bases from V and 6 bases from J, with 19 bases between. The germline CDR1 and CDR2 sequences are LNHNV and YYDKDF (reference sequence). The CDR3 sequence: CATSREGRSSGIDTQYF. CDR3 in DNA: TGTGCCACCAGCAGAGAGGGCCGGAGCTCTGGAATCGATACGCAGTATTTT.

V usage is TRBV28 and J usage is TRBJ2-7, with 8 bases fitting TRBD1. J lost 1 base, V lost 6 bases, and 5 bases had no gene match. The germline CDR1 and CDR2 sequences are MDHEN and SYDVKM. The CDR3 covers 14 residues. The CDR3 sequence: CASRRQGTSYEQYF. CDR3 DNA: TGTGCCAGCAGGCGACAGGGGACATCCTACGAGCAGTACTTC.

In nucleotides, the CDR3 is TGTGCCAGCAGTTACACTCAGGGACAGGGGGTCCTTTTGTACTTC. It is translated as CASSYTQGQGVLLYF. The rearrangement links TRBV6-6 to TRBJ2-7, with 11 bases matching TRBD1. The CDR3 extends over 15 amino acids. CDR1 and CDR2 from the germline V gene are MNHNY and SVGAGI (reference sequence). The ends lost 2 bases at V and 12 bases at J; junction bases unmatched: 12.

The rearrangement uses TRBV7-9 and TRBJ2-3; D gene ambiguous. Per germline, CDR1 SEHNR and CDR2 FQNEAQ (reference sequence). The CDR3 has 15 residues. With 6 bases removed from V and 0 bases from J, the gap between germline ends came to 13 bases. CDR3 amino acids: CASRFSRSSTDTQYF. The CDR3 DNA sequence: TGTGCCAGCAGGTTTTCCCGCTCCAGCACAGATACGCAGTATTTT.

V usage is TRBV28 and J usage is TRBJ2-7; D is perhaps TRBD2 (5 bases). Germline V CDR1 and CDR2: MDHEN, SYDVKM. The V end was cut by 3 bases, the J end by 0 bases, with 12 bases between. This CDR3 is built from 15 residues. As DNA, the CDR3 is TGTGCCAGCAGTTTGGGAGCGGTGACCTCCTACGAGCAGTACTTC. Translating it yields CASSLGAVTSYEQYF.

This chain connects TRBV28 to TRBJ2-1; TRBD1 agrees at 8 bases. The ends lost 10 bases at V and 5 bases at J; junction bases unmatched: 13. The germline V gene encodes CDR1 MDHEN and CDR2 SYDVKM. The CDR3 spans 15 residues. DNA of the CDR3: TGTGCCACTGTTTCCTGGACAGGGATAAACAATGAGCAGTTCTTC. It encodes CATVSWTGINNEQFF.

The V call is TRBV27, the J call TRBJ2-3; 8 bases match TRBD2. The V segment lost 4 bases and the J segment 3 bases; nucleotides outside the gene matches: 6. There are 15 residues in the CDR3. CDR1 and CDR2 from the germline V gene are MNHEY and SMNVEV (reference sequence). CDR3 sequence reads: CASSWSGGPTDTQYF. Here the CDR3 DNA reads TGTGCCAGCAGTTGGTCGGGAGGGCCTACAGATACGCAGTATTTT.

This rearrangement joins TRBV18 to TRBJ2-6; 8 bases align to TRBD2. There are 19 residues in the CDR3. Germline V gene data show CDR1 as KGHSH and CDR2 as LQKENI. Trimming at V came to 1 base and at J to 0 bases, leaving 8 bases not matched to a gene. The CDR3, as DNA: TGTGCCAGCTCACCACTACAATCTAGCGGGCTCTCTGGGGCCAACGTCCTGACTTTC. Its protein is CASSPLQSSGLSGANVLTF.

The chain joins TRBV13 to TRBJ1-2; D is uncertain. Germline CDR1 PRHDT, CDR2 FYEKMQ (reference sequence). The length of the CDR3 is 16 residues. V lost 2 bases, J lost 6 bases, and 19 bases lay in between. CDR3 nucleotides: TGTGCCAGCAGCTTATCCTCCCTTTCGGGGTATAATGGCTACACCTTC. Translation gives CASSLSSLSGYNGYTF.

This CDR3 is CASSLETAGQNEKLFF. For the CDR3, the DNA is TGTGCCAGCAGCTTAGAAACGGCAGGGCAGAATGAAAAACTGTTTTTT. The rearrangement joins TRBV7-9 to TRBJ1-4; a weak D match, TRBD1 (5 bases). Trimming left V 1 base short and J 5 bases short, with 14 bases between. Germline-derived CDR1 and CDR2 are SEHNR and FQNEAQ (reference sequence). The CDR3 spans 16 residues.

This clone was observed a single time. J is TRBJ1-5 and V is TRBV19; 9 positions match TRBD1. In germline, CDR1 is LNHDA, CDR2 SQIVND (reference sequence). The length of the CDR3 is 15 residues. The V gene end was trimmed by 4 bases and the J gene end by 4 bases; junction bases not matched to a gene: 5. The CDR3 nucleotides read TGTGCCAGTAGTAAGGGACAGGGTGGTAATCAGCCCCAGCATTTT. It specifies CASSKGQGGNQPQHF.

To note about this clone: Its ends do not fully match the called genes, so a read error is possible. This chain uses TRBV19 with TRBJ1-5, with 7 bases that match TRBD1. This CDR3 region has 15 residues. CDR1 is LNHDA and CDR2 is SQIVND in the germline V gene (reference sequence). This CDR3 reads CASSIPLGGNQPQHF. Written as DNA, the CDR3 is TGTGCCAGTAGTATCCCGTTAGGGGGCAACCAGCCCCAGCATTTT.

The V gene is TRBV6-5, the J gene TRBJ1-1, with D hard to call. V lost 0 bases and J 8 bases, leaving 16 bases between the germline ends. Per germline, CDR1 MNHEY and CDR2 SVGAGI. The CDR3 consists of 15 residues. The CDR3 loop reads CASSYSFGRSLEAFF. The CDR3, as DNA: TGTGCCAGCAGTTACTCTTTTGGACGGTCGTTAGAAGCTTTCTTT.

The rearrangement uses TRBV9 and TRBJ1-1; D remains unclear. Trimming removed 0 bases at V and 7 bases at J, with 16 bases between. Germline CDR1 SGDLS, CDR2 YYNGEE. The CDR3 has 15 residues. Written as DNA, the CDR3 is TGTGCCAGCAGCGTAGCCGGAGGGCCCCACGATGAAGCTTTCTTT. This gives the protein CASSVAGGPHDEAFF. The whole variable domain, filled in from reference TRBV9 and TRBJ1-1, reads DSGVTQTPKHLITATGQRVTLRCSPRSGDLSVYWYQQSLDQGLQFLIQYYNGEERAKGNILERFSAQQFPDLHSELNLSSLELGDSALYFCASSVAGGPHDEAFFGQGTRLTVV.

The chain joins TRBV10-2 to TRBJ2-3; the match to TRBD2 covers 12 bases. CDR3 length: 14 amino acids. V dropped 6 bases and J dropped 5; count of bases not matched to a gene: 3. Germline values: CDR1 WSHSY, CDR2 SAAADI. The CDR3, as DNA: TGCGCCAGCAGGACTAGCGGGAGACGAGATACGCAGTATTTT. Amino acid sequence: CASRTSGRRDTQYF.

CDR3 sequence reads: CASSLLAGLYEQYF. The CDR3 region has the DNA TGTGCCAGCAGCTTACTAGCGGGACTATACGAGCAGTACTTC. The rearrangement links TRBV7-2 to TRBJ2-5; 9 nucleotides agree with TRBD2. The end of the DNA is better explained by TRBJ2-7, so the J call may be wrong. The germline gives CDR1 SGHTA, CDR2 FQGNSA. This CDR3 is 14 amino acids long.

CDR3 amino acids: CASSDTSGSNEQYF. The CDR3 DNA reads TGCGCCAGCAGCGATACTAGCGGGAGCAACGAGCAGTACTTC. The chain couples TRBV5-1 to TRBJ2-7; 11 bases fit TRBD2. From germline, CDR1 is SGHRS and CDR2 YFSETQ. Trimming cost V 4 bases and J 5 bases; bases outside gene matches: 5. The CDR3 has 14 amino acids.

This clone was observed a few times. The J gene is TRBJ2-1, the V gene TRBV5-1, with no clear D. Trimming removed 2 bases from V and 8 bases from J, with 8 bases in between. Germline V gene data show CDR1 as SGHRS and CDR2 as YFSETQ. This CDR3 contains 12 residues. The chain's CDR3 is CASSFRSYEQFF. The CDR3 coding sequence is TGCGCCAGCAGCTTCAGGAGCTATGAGCAGTTCTTC.

J is TRBJ1-4 and V is TRBV6-1; D uncertain. Germline CDR1 and CDR2: MNHNS and SASEGT. The germline V and J ends were trimmed by 6 bases and 8 bases, with 19 bases remaining between them. The CDR3 has 15 amino acids. The CDR3, as DNA: TGTGCCAGCAGAAAGTGGGTGGAAGTGGGCGAAAAACTGTTTTTT. Amino acids: CASRKWVEVGEKLFF.

This clone has more than one count but fewer than ten. This chain links TRBV2 with TRBJ1-4; D gene uncertain. Germline V lookup: CDR1 SNHLY, CDR2 FYNNEI. This CDR3 has 13 residues. The ends were cut back, 7 bases at V and 1 base at J, with 7 bases in the middle. The CDR3 sequence is CASIMGTNEKLFF. CDR3 sequence (DNA): TGTGCCAGCATAATGGGAACTAATGAAAAACTGTTTTTT.

J is TRBJ2-7 and V is TRBV11-2, with D possibly matching TRBD1 (6 bases). Trimming pared 0 bases from V and 7 bases from J, leaving 10 bases between. The CDR3 is 13 amino acids. Germline V gives CDR1 SGHAT, CDR2 FQNNGV. This CDR3 reads CASSLERQVEQYV. The CDR3 DNA sequence: TGTGCCAGCAGCTTAGAAAGACAGGTTGAGCAGTACGTC.

The chain recombines TRBV6-6 with TRBJ1-1; no definite D call. The CDR3 consists of 14 residues. Germline values: CDR1 MNHNY, CDR2 SVGAGI (reference sequence). Trimming pared 1 base from V and 1 base from J, leaving 7 bases between. The CDR3 bases are TGTGCCAGCAGTTACTTGACACCGAACACTGAAGCTTTCTTT. This encodes CASSYLTPNTEAFF.

This chain joins TRBV10-3 and TRBJ1-3, with a weak D call TRBD1 (5 bases). V was cut by 6 bases and J by 2 bases, with 17 bases left in between. The CDR3 spans 16 residues. CDR1 and CDR2 (germline): ENHRY, SYGVKD. The CDR3, as DNA: TGTGCCATCAGCGGCACAGGCAGCGGGACTGGAAACACCATATATTTT. Residues: CAISGTGSGTGNTIYF.

The V and J genes are TRBV5-4 and TRBJ2-7, with TRBD1 matching 9 bases. The V and J ends lost 4 bases and 3 bases, in that order; junction bases with no gene match: 5. Germline values: CDR1 SGHNT, CDR2 YYREEE (reference sequence). This CDR3 spans 14 amino acids. CDR3 loop: CASSPGTGLYEQYF. CDR3 nucleotide sequence: TGTGCCAGCAGCCCCGGGACAGGGCTCTACGAGCAGTACTTC.

CDR3 in amino acids: CASSLTPGGQETQYF. CDR3 DNA sequence: TGTGCCAGCAGCTTAACGCCGGGCGGACAAGAGACCCAGTACTTC. The rearrangement uses TRBV7-3 and TRBJ2-5, with D hard to call. CDR3 length: 15 residues. CDR1 and CDR2 from the germline V gene are SGHTA and FQGTGA. V lost 0 bases, J lost 2 bases, and 10 bases lay in between.

The chain has TRBV28 and TRBJ2-3; TRBD1 is a possible D gene (6 bases). The V gene lost 3 bases and the J gene lost 4 bases, with 11 bases spanning the gap. From germline, CDR1 is MDHEN and CDR2 SYDVKM. This CDR3 is built from 14 residues. CDR3 nucleotide sequence: TGTGCCAGCAGTTTGGGCAGGGGCTCAGATACGCAGTATTTT. It is translated as CASSLGRGSDTQYF.